Presented here are 4 T cell receptor beta chains from one specimen sequenced in a study of shared clonotypes between healthy human individuals. Data came from immunoSEQ multiplex PCR; TCRdb stores just in-frame clones and leaves some out. The sample carries about 2.4 million clones, roughly 93% recorded once. The sequencing sample was made of naive CD4+ T cells from PBMCs. Documented subset: CD45RA+ positively selected. The receptors shown here come from a man between 18 and 29 years old in good health. Some clones in this sample may be carry-over from other donors' samples.

The rearrangement joins TRBV11-2 to TRBJ2-1; TRBD2 is a possible D gene (6 bases). The germline V gene has CDR1 SGHAT and CDR2 FQNNGV. The CDR3 runs 14 residues. Trimming shortened V by 5 bases and J by 5 bases, and 13 bases separated the two germline ends. In nucleotides, the CDR3 is TGTGCCAGCAGCACCCGGACTACTAACAATGAGCAGTTCTTC. The encoded protein is CASSTRTTNNEQFF.

The chain recombines TRBV27 with TRBJ1-4; D unclear. V was cut by 0 bases and J by 3 bases, with 11 bases left in between. The V gene's germline CDR1 is MNHEY and CDR2 SMNVEV (reference sequence). This CDR3 is 16 amino acids long. The CDR3 DNA reads TGTGCCAGCAGTTTATCGTGGGCCGGGGCTAATGAAAAACTGTTTTTT. Amino acids: CASSLSWAGANEKLFF.

The J gene is TRBJ2-3, the V gene TRBV6-4; a possible D gene is TRBD1 (6 bases). Germline CDR1 reads MRHNA; CDR2 reads SNTAGT. V was clipped by 0 bases and J by 6 bases, with 16 bases between them. The CDR3 covers 16 residues. In DNA form, the CDR3 reads TGTGCCAGCAGTGACTCGTGGAGTTCAAGGGGGGATACGCAGTATTTT. Translating gives CASSDSWSSRGDTQYF.

This sequence joins TRBV7-2 and TRBJ2-7; 8 bases align to TRBD2. This CDR3 comprises 13 residues. The germline gives CDR1 SGHTA, CDR2 FQGNSA. V shed 5 bases, J shed 6 bases, and the junction held 6 bases outside the gene matches. The CDR3 reads CASSGKTSAEQYF. The CDR3 DNA reads as TGTGCCAGCAGCGGTAAGACTAGCGCCGAGCAGTACTTC.